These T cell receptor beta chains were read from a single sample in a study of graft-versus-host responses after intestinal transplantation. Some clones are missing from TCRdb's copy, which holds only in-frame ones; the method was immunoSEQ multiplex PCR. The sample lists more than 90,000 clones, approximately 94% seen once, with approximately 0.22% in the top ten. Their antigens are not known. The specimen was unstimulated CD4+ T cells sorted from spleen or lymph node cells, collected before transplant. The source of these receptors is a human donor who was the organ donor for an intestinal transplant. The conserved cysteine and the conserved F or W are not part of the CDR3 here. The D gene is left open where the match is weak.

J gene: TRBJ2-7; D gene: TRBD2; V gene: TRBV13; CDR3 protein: ASSPWGGYEQY
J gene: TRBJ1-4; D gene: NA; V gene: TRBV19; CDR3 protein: ASSPFISGEEKLF
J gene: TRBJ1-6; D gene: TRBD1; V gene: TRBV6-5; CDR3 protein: ASSRTGQGNSPLH
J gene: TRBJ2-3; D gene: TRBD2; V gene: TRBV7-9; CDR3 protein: ASSQTSGGIPSTDTQY
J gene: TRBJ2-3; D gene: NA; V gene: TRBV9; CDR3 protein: ASSLDGPVDTQY
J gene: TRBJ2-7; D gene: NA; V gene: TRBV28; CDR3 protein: ASLTRTPGPEQY
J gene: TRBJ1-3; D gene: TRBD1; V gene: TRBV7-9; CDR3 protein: ASSVGDRVSGNTIY
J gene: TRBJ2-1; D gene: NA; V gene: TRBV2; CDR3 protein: ASSPPLMDEQF
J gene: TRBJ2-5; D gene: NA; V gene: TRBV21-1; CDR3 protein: ASSKVSSGRGQETQY
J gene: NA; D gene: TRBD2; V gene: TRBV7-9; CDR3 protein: AISGLRTSDTYEQY
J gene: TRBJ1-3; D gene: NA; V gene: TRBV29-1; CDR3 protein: SAQRQLSGNTIY
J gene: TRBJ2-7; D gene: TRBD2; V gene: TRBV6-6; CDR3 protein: ASSPTSLNEQY
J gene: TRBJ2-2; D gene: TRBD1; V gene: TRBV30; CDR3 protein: AWSSLAGGFPSHTGELF
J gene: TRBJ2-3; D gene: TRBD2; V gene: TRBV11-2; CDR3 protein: ASSHSVGLAGTDTQY
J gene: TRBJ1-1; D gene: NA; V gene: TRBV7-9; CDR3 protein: ASSLPGREQEAF
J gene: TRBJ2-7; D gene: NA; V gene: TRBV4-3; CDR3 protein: ASSQVPWYEQY
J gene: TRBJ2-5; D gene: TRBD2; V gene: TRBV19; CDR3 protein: ASSMGLARETQY
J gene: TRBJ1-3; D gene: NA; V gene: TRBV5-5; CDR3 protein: ASSFSWDNSGNTIY
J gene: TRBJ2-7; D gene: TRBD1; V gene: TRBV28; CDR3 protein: ASSFYPGGYEQY
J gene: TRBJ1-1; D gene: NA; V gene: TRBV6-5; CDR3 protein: ASMGPMGTEAF
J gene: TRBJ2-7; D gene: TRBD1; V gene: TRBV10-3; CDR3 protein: AISEPGRTGSSYEQY
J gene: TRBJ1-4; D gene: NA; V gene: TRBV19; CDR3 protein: ASSRDFRKLF
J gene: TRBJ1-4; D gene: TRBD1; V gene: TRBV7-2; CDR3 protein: ASRLAAGQRLF
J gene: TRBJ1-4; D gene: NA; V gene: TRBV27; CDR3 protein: ASRDSNEKLF
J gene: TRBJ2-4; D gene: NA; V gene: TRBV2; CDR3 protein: ASRDRLNIQY
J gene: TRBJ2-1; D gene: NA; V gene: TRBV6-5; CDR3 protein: ASSYSTPSYNEQF
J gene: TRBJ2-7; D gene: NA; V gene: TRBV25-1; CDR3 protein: ASTRGGSYEQY
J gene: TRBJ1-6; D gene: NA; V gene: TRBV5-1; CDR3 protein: ASSTTGSSYNSPLH
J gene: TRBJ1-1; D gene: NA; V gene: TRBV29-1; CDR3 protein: SVAPSTALNTEAF
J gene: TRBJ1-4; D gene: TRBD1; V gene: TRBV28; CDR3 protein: ASSPLGTVSNEKLF
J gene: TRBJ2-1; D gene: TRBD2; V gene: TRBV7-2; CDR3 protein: ASSLAGTSEQF
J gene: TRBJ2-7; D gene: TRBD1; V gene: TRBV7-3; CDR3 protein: ASSFLQGTKQY
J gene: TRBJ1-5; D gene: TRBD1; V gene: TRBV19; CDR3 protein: ASSRMGTVNQPQH
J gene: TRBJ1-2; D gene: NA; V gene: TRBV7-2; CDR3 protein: ASSPLTGTYPANYGYT
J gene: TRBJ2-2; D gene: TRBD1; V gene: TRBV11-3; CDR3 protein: ASSLGTGRTGELF
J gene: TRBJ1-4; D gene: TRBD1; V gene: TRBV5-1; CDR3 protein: ASSPDRKKLF
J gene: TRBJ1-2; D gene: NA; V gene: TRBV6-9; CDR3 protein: ASSYSPGASNGYT
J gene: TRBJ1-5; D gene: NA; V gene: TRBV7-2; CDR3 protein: ASSLDAGKGNQPQH
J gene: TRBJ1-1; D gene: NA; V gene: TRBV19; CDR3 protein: ASSIEAGALNTEAF
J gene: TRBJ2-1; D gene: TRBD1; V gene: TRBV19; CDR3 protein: ASRDRLSTYNEQF
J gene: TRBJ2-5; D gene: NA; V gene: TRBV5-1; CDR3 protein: ASSPGLAGPETQY
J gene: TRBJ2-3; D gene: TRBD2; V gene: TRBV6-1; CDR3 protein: ASSEVTVAGGGDTQY
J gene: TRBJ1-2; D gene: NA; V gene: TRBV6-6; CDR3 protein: ASSYPQLMEDGYT
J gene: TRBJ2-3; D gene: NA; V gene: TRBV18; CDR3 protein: ASSPIRGRSSTDTQY
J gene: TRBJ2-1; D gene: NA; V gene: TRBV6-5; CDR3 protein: ASSYSRVANEQF
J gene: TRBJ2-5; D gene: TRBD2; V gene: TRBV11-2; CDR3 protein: ASSLGLTSQETQY
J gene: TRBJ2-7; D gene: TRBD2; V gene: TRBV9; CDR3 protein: ASSAGLAAYEQY
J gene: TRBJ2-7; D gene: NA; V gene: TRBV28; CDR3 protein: ASSRISGSSEQY
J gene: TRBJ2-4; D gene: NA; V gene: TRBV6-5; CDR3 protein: ASAELAKNIQY
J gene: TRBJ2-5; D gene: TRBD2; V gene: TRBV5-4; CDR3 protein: ASSRTSEETQY
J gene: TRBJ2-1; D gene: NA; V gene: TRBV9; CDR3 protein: ASSVAVDGSVGEQF
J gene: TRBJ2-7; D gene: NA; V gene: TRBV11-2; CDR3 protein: ASSLGLAGSYEQY
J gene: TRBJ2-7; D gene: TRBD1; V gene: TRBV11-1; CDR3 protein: ASSSGQGGYEQY
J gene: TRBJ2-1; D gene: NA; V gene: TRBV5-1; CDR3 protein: ASSLLGTYSNEQF
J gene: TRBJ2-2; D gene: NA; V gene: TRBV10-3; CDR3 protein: AISSSVNQGELF
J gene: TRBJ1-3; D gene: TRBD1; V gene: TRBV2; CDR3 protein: ASSRQGAGNTIY
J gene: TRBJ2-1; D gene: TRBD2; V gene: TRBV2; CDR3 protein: ASSEGGLAGVFRLDEQF